One sample yielded the 19 T cell receptor beta chains listed below, sequenced in a study of CD8 T cells in Susac syndrome (dated by TCRdb to between 2018 and 2021). Libraries were built with the immunoSEQ multiplex PCR assay. RNA was extracted using the RNeasy kit, and roughly 0.5 to 1 microgram was reverse transcribed with random hexamers. TCRdb reworked the public reads: Q25 trimming with fastp, MiXCR clone assembly, productive beta chains retained. Each entry is one CDR3 protein sequence, shown with its most common DNA and genes. The sample table shows 50,000 or so distinct CDR3 sequences, and 93% are seen once. About 0.51% of the sample is held by the ten biggest clonotypes. The sequenced sample was CD8+ T cells from PBMCs. These receptors were obtained from a human donor with multiple sclerosis.

This chain connects TRBV14 to TRBJ1-2; TRBD1 aligns across 8 bases. CDR1 and CDR2 from the germline V gene are SGHDN and FVKESK. Losses at the gene ends were 2 bases for V and 5 bases for J; bases not matched to a gene: 7. This CDR3 is built from 15 residues. CDR3 amino acids: CASSQSRTGTYGYTF. Written as DNA, the CDR3 is TGTGCCAGCAGCCAATCTCGGACAGGGACATATGGCTACACCTTC.

The chain couples TRBV5-1 to TRBJ2-7, with 13 bases matching TRBD2. The ends lost 0 bases at V and 4 bases at J; junction bases unmatched: 10. Germline-derived CDR1 and CDR2 are SGHRS and YFSETQ. This CDR3 spans 18 amino acids. DNA for the CDR3: TGCGCCAGCAGCTTGGACACTAGCGGGGGGGTATTCCCTTACGAGCAGTACTTC. Protein sequence: CASSLDTSGGVFPYEQYF.

This clonotype showed up just once. V is TRBV7-2 and J is TRBJ2-5; the D gene is possibly TRBD1 (6 bases). In germline, CDR1 is SGHTA, CDR2 FQGNSA. The CDR3 extends over 14 amino acids. Trimming left V 3 bases short and J 3 bases short, with 11 bases between. The CDR3 protein is CASSFFTGKETQYF. The CDR3 DNA follows: TGTGCCAGCAGCTTTTTCACAGGGAAAGAGACCCAGTACTTC. Full variable domain (missing parts from reference TRBV7-2 and TRBJ2-5): GAGVSQSPSNKVTEKGKDVELRCDPISGHTALYWYRQSLGQGLEFLIYFQGNSAPDKSGLPSDRFSAERTGGSVSTLTIQRTQQEDSAVYLCASSFFTGKETQYFGPGTRLLVL.

The genes are TRBV20-1 and TRBJ2-7; D is tentatively TRBD1 or TRBD2 (5 bases each). V lost 0 bases, J lost 3 bases, and 18 bases lay in between. The CDR3 spans 16 residues. Germline CDR1 reads DFQATT; CDR2 reads SNEGSKA (reference sequence). CDR3 sequence (DNA): TGCAGTGCTAGAGATCTGAGGGCCTCAGGGAGCTACGAGCAGTACTTC. This sequence encodes CSARDLRASGSYEQYF.

DNA of the CDR3: TGTGCCAGCAGTTCCGACAGGGCCCATCAGCCCCAGCATTTT. It translates to CASSSDRAHQPQHF. This chain connects TRBV28 to TRBJ1-5; 7 positions match TRBD1. Germline lookup yields CDR1 MDHEN and CDR2 SYDVKM. CDR3 size: 14 residues. Unmatched junction bases numbered 5, after V lost 4 bases and J lost 5 bases.

The J gene is TRBJ2-5, the V gene TRBV27; unclear D gene. The germline V gene encodes CDR1 MNHEY and CDR2 SMNVEV (reference sequence). V was pared by 1 base and J by 0 bases, with 3 bases between. This CDR3 region has 13 residues. The CDR3 here is CASSLWNQETQYF. The DNA of the CDR3 is TGTGCCAGCAGTTTATGGAACCAAGAGACCCAGTACTTC.

The chain uses TRBV7-9 and TRBJ1-1; D not resolved. The CDR3 runs to 12 residues. Germline-derived CDR1 and CDR2 are SEHNR and FQNEAQ (reference sequence). Trimming took off 1 base at V and 7 bases at J, with 7 bases between the two ends. The CDR3: CASSLGSYEAFF. The DNA of the CDR3 is TGTGCCAGCAGCTTAGGCAGCTATGAAGCTTTCTTT.

V and J are TRBV7-9 and TRBJ1-1, with D unclear. Deletions cut 11 bases from V and 6 bases from J, with 7 bases between. CDR3 length: 9 amino acids. The germline gives CDR1 SEHNR, CDR2 FQNEAQ (reference sequence). The DNA for the CDR3 is TGTGCCGTCGCCTCTGAAGCTTTCTTT. Protein product: CAVASEAFF.

The J gene is TRBJ1-3, the V gene TRBV5-1; a weak D match, TRBD1 (6 bases). Germline CDR1 is SGHRS and CDR2 is YFSETQ. V lost 1 base and J lost 4, with 9 bases in between. The CDR3 extends over 14 amino acids. The DNA for the CDR3 is TGCGCCAGCAGCTTGTTAGGGGGAGGAAACACCATATATTTT. Amino acids: CASSLLGGGNTIYF.

This chain connects TRBV4-1 to TRBJ1-6; D not resolved. Deletions cut 1 base from V and 7 bases from J, with 11 bases between. Per germline, CDR1 MGHRA and CDR2 YSYEKL. This CDR3 comprises 15 residues. The CDR3 DNA reads as TGCGCCAGCAGCCAAGTCGAGGGTACGAATTCACCCCTCCACTTT. Protein product: CASSQVEGTNSPLHF.

The chain joins TRBV5-6 to TRBJ2-3; 8 nucleotides line up with TRBD2. The CDR3 runs to 15 residues. Germline CDR1 SGHDT, CDR2 YYEEEE. The V and J ends lost 2 bases and 4 bases, in that order; junction bases with no gene match: 6. The CDR3 coding sequence is TGTGCCAGCAGCTTACTAGCGGTCCAGGCAGATACGCAGTATTTT. Encoded protein: CASSLLAVQADTQYF.

The gene calls are TRBV7-9 and TRBJ1-2; TRBD1 aligns across 7 bases. The CDR3 has 14 amino acids. Germline lookup yields CDR1 SEHNR and CDR2 FQNEAQ (reference sequence). The ends lost 5 bases at V and 5 bases at J; junction bases unmatched: 8. The DNA of the CDR3 is TGTGCCAGCAGCACGGGACAGAAGTTTTATGGCTACACCTTC. This gives the protein CASSTGQKFYGYTF.

DNA of the CDR3: TGTGCCAGCACCACTCTAGCGGGGGGCCGCAACTCCTACGAGCAGTACTTC. Its protein product is CASTTLAGGRNSYEQYF. The chain joins TRBV28 to TRBJ2-7; 11 bases agree with TRBD2. From germline, CDR1 is MDHEN and CDR2 SYDVKM. The V segment lost 7 bases and the J segment 0 bases; nucleotides outside the gene matches: 11. CDR3 length equals 17 residues.

The chain joins TRBV25-1 to TRBJ2-7, with 11 bases that match TRBD2. The germline V gene has CDR1 MGHDK and CDR2 SYGVNS. The CDR3 loop spans 13 amino acids. Trimming at V came to 3 bases and at J to 9 bases, leaving 4 bases not matched to a gene. The CDR3 loop reads CASSDTGLAVQYF. DNA for the CDR3: TGTGCCAGCAGTGACACGGGACTAGCGGTGCAGTACTTC.

The chain links TRBV28 to TRBJ2-7; TRBD2 is a possible D gene (5 bases). Germline V CDR1 and CDR2: MDHEN, SYDVKM. Trimming left V 3 bases short and J 0 bases short, with 9 bases between. This CDR3 spans 14 amino acids. CDR3 protein: CASSFRGSSYEQYF. The CDR3 bases are TGTGCCAGCAGTTTTCGTGGGAGCTCCTACGAGCAGTACTTC.

A few counts support this clonotype. The rearrangement uses TRBV29-1 and TRBJ2-7; D is uncertain. V was trimmed by 4 bases and J by 0 bases, leaving 10 bases between them. From germline, CDR1 is SQVTM and CDR2 ANQGSEA. The CDR3 has 13 residues. The CDR3 loop reads CSVVRPSSYEQYF. Here the CDR3 DNA reads TGCAGCGTTGTTCGTCCGAGCTCCTACGAGCAGTACTTC.

The chain combines TRBV7-3 with TRBJ2-5, with 10 bases identical to TRBD2. Germline CDR1 reads SGHTA; CDR2 reads FQGTGA. The CDR3 loop spans 15 amino acids. V shed 5 bases and J 4 bases; nucleotides not matched to a gene: 7. The CDR3 DNA follows: TGTGCCAGCAGCCCCAGCGGGGGGGCCCGAGAGACCCAGTACTTC. It is translated as CASSPSGGARETQYF.

The chain couples TRBV11-2 to TRBJ1-1, with D uncertain. Per the germline V gene, CDR1 is SGHAT and CDR2 is FQNNGV. CDR3 length: 14 amino acids. V was cut by 0 bases and J by 4 bases, with 9 bases left in between. The CDR3 DNA sequence: TGTGCCAGCAGCTTAGAGTGGAGTTCCACTGAAGCTTTCTTT. The encoded protein is CASSLEWSSTEAFF.

This clonotype was seen once. The gene calls are TRBV5-1 and TRBJ1-1; 7 bases map to TRBD1. Germline lookup yields CDR1 SGHRS and CDR2 YFSETQ. J was trimmed by 6 bases and V by 5 bases; bases with no gene match: 1. The CDR3 consists of 11 residues. CDR3 DNA sequence: TGCGCCAGCAGTACAGGGGCTGAAGCTTTCTTT. It codes for CASSTGAEAFF.